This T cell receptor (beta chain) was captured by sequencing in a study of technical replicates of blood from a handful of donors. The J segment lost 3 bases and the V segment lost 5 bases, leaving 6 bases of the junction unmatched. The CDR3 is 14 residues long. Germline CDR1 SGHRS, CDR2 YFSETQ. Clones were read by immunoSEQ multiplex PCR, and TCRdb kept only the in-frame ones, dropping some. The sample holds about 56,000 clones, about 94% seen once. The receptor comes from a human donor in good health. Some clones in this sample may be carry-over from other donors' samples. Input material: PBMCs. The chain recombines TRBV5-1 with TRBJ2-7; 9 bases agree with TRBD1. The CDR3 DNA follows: TGCGCCAGCAGGGCCGGGACAGGGAACTACGAGCAGTACTTC. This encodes CASRAGTGNYEQYF.